A selection of T cell receptor beta chains follows, all from one sample in a study of identical twins. One entry per CDR3 protein results from TCRdb running MiXCR on the 5' RACE reads. In the table there are 430,000 or so distinct CDR3 sequences, approximately 25% of which are singletons. The same data also went into a second study, on T cells expressing NK-cell markers.

What was sequenced was CD4+ T cells sorted from blood. These receptors were collected from a young woman in good health. Both conserved end residues are part of each CDR3. A D gene is named only where the DNA matches it firmly. The size field is filled for only some rows; it gives once, few, many or a size class.

TRBV7-8,few,NA,TRBJ2-3,TGTGCCAGCAGCTTATTGGCGGGGCAGTATTTT,CASSLLAGQYF
TRBV20-1,NA,NA,TRBJ1-2,TGCAGTGCTAGGAAGACAGGATCCAATGGCTACACCTTC,CSARKTGSNGYTF
TRBV5-6,NA,NA,TRBJ2-1,TGTGCCAGCAGCTACCAAACAGGGCATGAGCAGTTCTTC,CASSYQTGHEQFF
TRBV5-1,NA,NA,TRBJ2-2,TGCGCCAGCAGGGCCCCGAACACCGGGGAGCTGTTTTTT,CASRAPNTGELFF
TRBV7-8,NA,NA,TRBJ1-6,TGTGCCAGCAGCTTATCAGGCCTTAATAATTCACCCCTCCACTTT,CASSLSGLNNSPLHF
TRBV12-3/TRBV12-4,few,NA,TRBJ2-7,TGTGCCAGCAGTGGGACACGTAGAAACTACGAGCAGTACTTC,CASSGTRRNYEQYF
TRBV12-3/TRBV12-4,NA,NA,TRBJ2-5,TGTGCCAGCAGTCCTCGTCGGACCGGTCCGGAGACCCAGTACTTC,CASSPRRTGPETQYF
TRBV2,few,NA,TRBJ2-5,TGTGCCAGCAGTTTTGCCCTCTGGGAGACCCAGTACTTC,CASSFALWETQYF
TRBV12-3/TRBV12-4,NA,NA,TRBJ2-5,TGTGCCAGCAGTTATAGACAAGAGACCCAGTACTTC,CASSYRQETQYF
TRBV12-3/TRBV12-4,NA,NA,TRBJ2-1,TGTGCCAGCACCCCTACTACCCCGTACAATGAGCAGTTCTTC,CASTPTTPYNEQFF
TRBV12-5,few,NA,TRBJ2-3,TGTGCTAGTGGCCCCGGGACACGTACTAGCACAGATACGCAGTATTTT,CASGPGTRTSTDTQYF
TRBV12-3/TRBV12-4,NA,NA,TRBJ1-5,TGTGCCAGCCGGCGGGCCGGGAGGGGCAATCAGCCCCAGCATTTT,CASRRAGRGNQPQHF
TRBV6-1,few,NA,TRBJ2-7,TGTGCCAGCAGAGGGACGGTATACTACGAGCAGTACTTC,CASRGTVYYEQYF
TRBV5-6,few,NA,TRBJ1-2,TGTGCCAGCAGCCTTTTCCTCCAGGGTGGAGACTATGGCTACACCTTC,CASSLFLQGGDYGYTF
TRBV7-9,few,NA,TRBJ2-2,TGTGCCAGCAGCTTATGGCAGAACACCGGGGAGCTGTTTTTT,CASSLWQNTGELFF
TRBV5-4,NA,NA,TRBJ2-5,TGTGCCAGCAGCTTGGCTTCCAATAGAGCCCAAGAGACCCAGTACTTC,CASSLASNRAQETQYF
TRBV15,NA,NA,TRBJ1-3,TGTGCCACCAGCAGAGTCGGGGCAGGAAACACCATATATTTT,CATSRVGAGNTIYF
TRBV5-1,NA,NA,TRBJ2-2,TGCGCCAGCAGCTTGGCCGGAAGCGCTGGCGGGGAGCTGTTTTTT,CASSLAGSAGGELFF
TRBV6-1,few,NA,TRBJ2-4,TGTGCCAGCAGCATAAGCCTCGGGCGGGCAGCCAAAAACATTCAGTACTTC,CASSISLGRAAKNIQYF
TRBV10-3,NA,TRBD1,TRBJ2-7,TGTGCCATCAAGGACAGGGACTACGAGCAGTACTTC,CAIKDRDYEQYF
TRBV6-5,few,NA,TRBJ1-2,TGTGCCAGCAGTTACTACGACAGGCCCGATGGCTACACCTTC,CASSYYDRPDGYTF
TRBV5-1,NA,NA,TRBJ1-2,TGCGCCAGCAGCTTGGAAAGGGCTAGCTATGGCTACACCTTC,CASSLERASYGYTF
TRBV29-1,many,TRBD1,TRBJ1-1,TGCAGCGTGGCCCAGGACAGGGTGACTGAAGCTTTCTTT,CSVAQDRVTEAFF
TRBV29-1,few,NA,TRBJ1-1,TGCAGCGTTGAAGAGCTGGGGGACGCTGAAGCTTTCTTT,CSVEELGDAEAFF
TRBV12-3/TRBV12-4,NA,TRBD1,TRBJ1-6,TGTGCCAGCAGCACGGCAGGGGGTTCACCCCTCCACTTT,CASSTAGGSPLHF
TRBV5-6,NA,NA,TRBJ2-7,TGTGCCAGCAGCTTTCCGACTGATTCCTACGAGCAGTACTTC,CASSFPTDSYEQYF
TRBV7-2,NA,NA,TRBJ2-7,TGTGCCAGCAGCTCGGACTGGATGCCTTACGAGCAGTACTTC,CASSSDWMPYEQYF
TRBV4-3,NA,NA,TRBJ1-2,TGCGCCAGCAGCCATGATATGAGGGATGGCTACACCTTC,CASSHDMRDGYTF
TRBV9,few,TRBD1,TRBJ2-1,TGTGCCAGCAGCCCCCAACCTCGGACAGGGATGAGAGATGAGCAGTTCTTC,CASSPQPRTGMRDEQFF
TRBV7-9,few,NA,TRBJ2-1,TGTGCCAGCAGCTCCTTGCCGGGACTGCTGCTGAATGAGCAGTTCTTC,CASSSLPGLLLNEQFF
TRBV12-3/TRBV12-4,many,NA,TRBJ2-1,TGTGCCAGCAGTCCCACCCACAATAATGAGCAGTTCTTC,CASSPTHNNEQFF
TRBV6-2/TRBV6-3,NA,NA,TRBJ2-1,TGTGCCAGCAGAACCCGATCAAGCGGTAGGAATGAGCAGTTCTTC,CASRTRSSGRNEQFF
TRBV11-2,NA,NA,TRBJ2-7,TGTGCCAGCAGCTTTGGACTGGAGATTACCTACGAGCAGTACTTC,CASSFGLEITYEQYF
TRBV20-1,few,TRBD2,TRBJ2-7,TGCAGTGCTCTGACCGGGACTAGCGGGGCCGAGCAGTACTTC,CSALTGTSGAEQYF
TRBV12-3/TRBV12-4,few,NA,TRBJ2-3,TGTGCCAGCATCCGGCGGCTCACAGATACGCAGTATTTT,CASIRRLTDTQYF
TRBV27,NA,TRBD1,TRBJ2-7,TGTGCCAGCAGTTTTCTTGGACAGGGAGCGTCCTACGAGCAGTACTTC,CASSFLGQGASYEQYF
TRBV14,NA,NA,TRBJ2-7,TGTGCCAGCAGCCACGAATATAGGGACGAGCAGTACTTC,CASSHEYRDEQYF
TRBV7-9,NA,NA,TRBJ1-3,TGTGCCAGCAGCCCACAGGTGAACACCATATATTTT,CASSPQVNTIYF
TRBV12-3/TRBV12-4,NA,TRBD2,TRBJ2-1,TGTGCCAGCAGGCGGCGGGAGGATGGGGGCGTGGAGCAGTTCTTC,CASRRREDGGVEQFF
TRBV19,NA,NA,TRBJ1-3,TGTGCCAGTAGTGAACGAAACACCATATATTTT,CASSERNTIYF
TRBV11-2,few,TRBD2,TRBJ2-1,TGTGCCAGCAGCGCGTTTAGCGGGATAGGGACGGAGCAGTTCTTC,CASSAFSGIGTEQFF
TRBV20-1,few,NA,TRBJ2-3,TGCAGTGCTAGAGATCAAGGGACACTTAGGGGCACAGATACGCAGTATTTT,CSARDQGTLRGTDTQYF
TRBV7-2,NA,NA,TRBJ2-5,TGTGCCAGCAACCCGGAGCGGAGCGTATTAGAGACCCAGTACTTC,CASNPERSVLETQYF
TRBV20-1,NA,TRBD1,TRBJ2-3,TGCAGTGCTAGAGGGACAGGGGGTACAGATACGCAGTATTTT,CSARGTGGTDTQYF
TRBV7-9,NA,TRBD2,TRBJ2-3,TGTGCCAGCAGCGCGGTAGCGGGAGGCACAGATACGCAGTATTTT,CASSAVAGGTDTQYF
TRBV9,few,NA,TRBJ2-1,TGTGCCAGCAGCGTAGCTAACAGGAGGGCTTTCTACAATGAGCAGTTCTTC,CASSVANRRAFYNEQFF
TRBV7-2,NA,NA,TRBJ1-5,TGTGCCAGCAGCGTGGGATTTTTCCAGCCCCAGCATTTT,CASSVGFFQPQHF
TRBV5-1,few,TRBD2,TRBJ2-3,TGCGCCAGCAGTCACGGGGGGAGTAGCACAGATACGCAGTATTTT,CASSHGGSSTDTQYF
TRBV9,NA,TRBD2,TRBJ2-1,TGTGCCAGCAGCGTAGTAGGGAGCGGGGGGGCCGGGAATGAGCAGTTCTTC,CASSVVGSGGAGNEQFF
TRBV29-1,NA,TRBD1,TRBJ2-1,TGCAGCGCCGATCGACAGGGAATCAATGAGCAGTTCTTC,CSADRQGINEQFF
TRBV20-1,NA,NA,TRBJ2-3,TGCAGTGCTAGTTCGCGCGACTCTAGCACAGATACGCAGTATTTT,CSASSRDSSTDTQYF
TRBV5-1,NA,NA,TRBJ1-2,TGCGCCAGCAGCTTGGACCCTGACCCCTATGGCTACACCTTC,CASSLDPDPYGYTF
TRBV10-3,few,NA,TRBJ1-1,TGTGCCATCAGTGAGTCGAAAGGTTCCCTGGGGGCTTTCTTT,CAISESKGSLGAFF
TRBV5-4,few,NA,TRBJ2-1,TGTGCCAGCAGCGGGAGAGAGGTCAATGAGCAGTTCTTC,CASSGREVNEQFF
TRBV9,once,NA,TRBJ2-5,TGTGCCAGCACCCAGCTCGGTAGTTCGAAAGAGACCCAGTACTTC,CASTQLGSSKETQYF
TRBV5-5,few,TRBD1,TRBJ2-3,TGTGCCAGCAGCCTTCCGGGACAGGGGGCGTTTCGCGCGCAGTATTTT,CASSLPGQGAFRAQYF
TRBV11-2,few,NA,TRBJ1-2,TGTGCCAGCAGCCGCCCAGAAGGGAACTATGGCTACACCTTC,CASSRPEGNYGYTF
TRBV10-3,NA,TRBD1,TRBJ1-6,TGTGCCATCAGGGCCCGGGACAGGGATTCACCCCTCCACTTT,CAIRARDRDSPLHF
TRBV7-3,few,NA,TRBJ1-2,TGTGCCAGCAGTCAAAATACAGGGCACAATGGCTACACCTTC,CASSQNTGHNGYTF
TRBV10-2,few,TRBD2,TRBJ2-7,TGCGCCAGCGGGGAGGGTGGTAGTCGGTACGAGCAGTACTTC,CASGEGGSRYEQYF